The rows below give T cell receptor beta chains drawn from one sample of a study of cytomegalovirus exposure and HLA in healthy donors. Generated by immunoSEQ multiplex PCR, the TCRdb table keeps only in-frame clones and is missing some. The data contain about 130,000 clones, 65% to 90% of them singletons. Sequenced input: PBMCs. The source is a girl aged 2-15 years in good health and CMV-seronegative. Both conserved end residues are part of each CDR3. A D gene is named only where the DNA matches it firmly. Some rows mark clone size as missing; the rest say once, few, many or name a class of expanded clone.

J gene,V gene,D gene,clone size,CDR3 DNA,CDR3 protein
TRBJ1-6,TRBV23-1,TRBD1,NA,TGCGCCAGCATCATAAGGGGTCGGGACAGACATTCACCCCTCCACTTT,CASIIRGRDRHSPLHF
TRBJ2-5,TRBV10-3,NA,NA,TGTGCCATCAGTGAAGGCGGAGGAGGAGAGACCCAGTACTTC,CAISEGGGGETQYF
TRBJ1-5,TRBV6-1,TRBD1,NA,TGTGCCAGCAGTGGGACAGGGTCTCGTATTGTTCAGCCCCAGCATTTT,CASSGTGSRIVQPQHF
TRBJ1-4,TRBV28,NA,NA,TGTGCCAGCGGAGCGGGACGGCGAGAAAAACTGTTTTTT,CASGAGRREKLFF
TRBJ2-2,TRBV7-9,TRBD2,NA,TGTGCCAGCAGCTTAGCCCCGACTAGCGGGAGTTCCGGGGAGCTGTTTTTT,CASSLAPTSGSSGELFF
TRBJ1-3,TRBV9,NA,NA,TGTGCCAGCAGCGTAGGGGTATTTCTGACTCCAACAAACACCATATATTTT,CASSVGVFLTPTNTIYF
TRBJ2-5,TRBV7-9,NA,NA,TGTGCCAGCAGCTTAGCGGATAGGGGTCCCCCTGAGACCCAGTACTTC,CASSLADRGPPETQYF
TRBJ2-3,TRBV11-3,TRBD1,NA,TGTGCCAGCAGCAACAGGGGGTTAAGCACAGATACGCAGTATTTT,CASSNRGLSTDTQYF
TRBJ2-4,TRBV7-2,NA,NA,TGTGCCAGCAGCTTCACAGGGAAAAACATTCAGTACTTC,CASSFTGKNIQYF
TRBJ2-5,TRBV21-1,NA,few,TGTGCCAGCAGCAAAGAAAGGACAGGGGTCCAGGAGACCCAGTACTTC,CASSKERTGVQETQYF
TRBJ2-1,TRBV7-6,TRBD2,NA,TGTGCCAGCAGCTTAGGCGGGGGGGTTGAGCAGTTCTTC,CASSLGGGVEQFF
TRBJ2-3,TRBV30,NA,once,TGTGCCTGGAGAGAATGGCAGGCTAGCACAGATACGCAGTATTTT,CAWREWQASTDTQYF
TRBJ1-2,TRBV6-5,NA,NA,TGTGCCAGCAGTCTGCCGACAGAACCTAACTATGGCTACACCTTC,CASSLPTEPNYGYTF
TRBJ2-7,TRBV2,TRBD2,NA,TGTGCCAGCAGTGAACGGGGGGGCCAGTACGAGCAGTACTTC,CASSERGGQYEQYF
TRBJ2-7,TRBV27,TRBD1,NA,TGTGCCAGCGCTTGGACAGGCCCCTACGAGCAGTACTTC,CASAWTGPYEQYF
TRBJ2-1,TRBV5-1,TRBD1,NA,TGCGCCAGCAGCTCGCCTGGGACAGGGACCCTCCGGAGCTCCTACAATGAGCAGTTCTTC,CASSSPGTGTLRSSYNEQFF
TRBJ1-4,TRBV7-2,NA,NA,TGTGCCAGCAGCTTAGTTCCCGCAACTAATGAAAAACTGTTTTTT,CASSLVPATNEKLFF
TRBJ2-7,TRBV15,NA,NA,TGTGCCACTCGAGAGGGAAGATCCTACGAGCAGTACTTC,CATREGRSYEQYF
TRBJ1-1,TRBV6-5,NA,NA,TGTGCCAGCAGTTACGGTGACTCTGAAGCTTTCTTT,CASSYGDSEAFF
TRBJ2-7,TRBV7-9,TRBD2,NA,TGTGCCAGCAGCTTAGTCCCTCCCCAGCGGGAAACCTCCTACGAGCAGTACTTC,CASSLVPPQRETSYEQYF
TRBJ1-2,TRBV2,TRBD1,NA,TGTGCCAGCAGTGTTGGGACAGGCGACTATGGCTACACCTTC,CASSVGTGDYGYTF
TRBJ1-4,TRBV5-8,NA,NA,TGTGCCAGCAGCTTTAGGAGGAGCAATGAAAAACTGTTTTTT,CASSFRRSNEKLFF
TRBJ2-2,TRBV7-2,NA,NA,TGTGCCAGCAGTCAGTACACCGGGGAGCTGTTTTTT,CASSQYTGELFF
TRBJ1-1,TRBV7-3,NA,NA,TGTGCCAGCAGCTTCAAGGGGACATTCCTCGGCGGCACTGAAGCTTTCTTT,CASSFKGTFLGGTEAFF
TRBJ2-7,TRBV4-1,TRBD1,NA,TGCGCCAGCAGCCAAGATTTAATACAGGGGGCAGACGAGCAGTACTTC,CASSQDLIQGADEQYF
TRBJ2-7,TRBV7-8,TRBD2,NA,TGTGCCAGCAGCTACGGACTAGCGGGGGACTACGAGCAGTACTTC,CASSYGLAGDYEQYF
TRBJ2-7,TRBV28,TRBD1,NA,TGTGCCAGCGCAGGGGACAGTTACTCCTACGAGCAGTACTTC,CASAGDSYSYEQYF
TRBJ1-2,TRBV9,NA,NA,TGTGCCAGCAGGAGGGATTGGGATGGCTACACCTTC,CASRRDWDGYTF
TRBJ2-3,TRBV6-5,TRBD1,once,TGTGCCAGCAGTCCCCGGACAGGGTGGGTAGATACGCAGTATTTT,CASSPRTGWVDTQYF
TRBJ2-7,TRBV27,NA,NA,TGTGCCAGCAGTACTACGAAGAGCTCCTACGAGCAGTACTTC,CASSTTKSSYEQYF
TRBJ1-1,TRBV12-5,NA,NA,TGTGCCAAACACCTGGGGGGAGGGAACACTGAAGCTTTCTTT,CAKHLGGGNTEAFF
TRBJ1-2,TRBV5-6,NA,NA,TGTGCCAGCACCAAGGAAATGGGACTAGGTGGCTACACCTTC,CASTKEMGLGGYTF
TRBJ2-1,TRBV6-6,TRBD2,NA,TGTGCCAGCAGCCCGACTAGCCCTAATTACAATGAGCAGTTCTTC,CASSPTSPNYNEQFF
TRBJ2-1,TRBV7-6,NA,once,TGTGCCAGCAGCCCTAATTCGGTCTCCTACAATGAGCAGTTCTTC,CASSPNSVSYNEQFF
TRBJ2-1,TRBV7-6,TRBD1,once,TGTGCCACTCCACCGGGACAGGGGGCTGGGGAGCAGTTCTTC,CATPPGQGAGEQFF
TRBJ2-3,TRBV15,NA,once,TGTGCCACCAGCAGAGTTGCACAGCCCAGCACAGATACGCAGTATTTT,CATSRVAQPSTDTQYF
TRBJ2-3,TRBV10-3,NA,NA,TGTGCCATCAGTGAGACGAGTGTGACTAGCACAGATACGCAGTATTTT,CAISETSVTSTDTQYF
TRBJ1-3,TRBV29-1,TRBD1,NA,TGCAGCGTTGCCCGACAGGGTCGTGGAAACACCATATATTTT,CSVARQGRGNTIYF
TRBJ2-5,TRBV19,TRBD2,once,TGTGCCAGTAGTCCCGGGGCGACTAGCGGGGGGCTCGGAGAGACCCAGTACTTC,CASSPGATSGGLGETQYF
TRBJ2-4,TRBV4-1,TRBD2,once,TGCGCCAGCAGCCAATCCTGGGGGGGACTAGCGGGAGGAGTGGGAGCCAAAAACATTCAGTACTTC,CASSQSWGGLAGGVGAKNIQYF
TRBJ1-1,TRBV29-1,TRBD1,NA,TGCAGCGTTGAGAGTGACGGACAGGTGAACACTGAAGCTTTCTTT,CSVESDGQVNTEAFF
TRBJ1-1,TRBV11-2,TRBD1,NA,TGTGCCAGCAGCTCCGGACAGGGACCTAACACTGAAGCTTTCTTT,CASSSGQGPNTEAFF
TRBJ2-5,TRBV10-3,NA,once,TGTGCCATCAGTGACGGGGAGATGGCCCAGTACTTC,CAISDGEMAQYF
TRBJ1-1,TRBV6-6,NA,NA,TGTGCCAGCAGTTACTCGGGCGGGGCTAACACTGAAGCTTTCTTT,CASSYSGGANTEAFF
TRBJ1-1,TRBV19,NA,NA,TGTGCCAGTAGTTCACTACCACGGGGGGGTAATAGGGCTGAAGCTTTCTTT,CASSSLPRGGNRAEAFF
TRBJ2-7,TRBV29-1,NA,NA,TGCAGCGTTCAGAAGACTAACGAGCAGTACTTC,CSVQKTNEQYF
TRBJ2-1,TRBV27,TRBD2,NA,TGTGCCAGCAGTTTAGCGGGGGGGCGTGGTGAGCAGTTCTTC,CASSLAGGRGEQFF
TRBJ2-7,TRBV10-3,TRBD1,NA,TGTGCCATCAGTGAGTCGGACAGGGACGAGCAGTACTTC,CAISESDRDEQYF
TRBJ2-7,TRBV19,NA,NA,TGTGCCAGTAGTATTGACGTAGCGGCGGGCTCCTACGAGCAGTACTTC,CASSIDVAAGSYEQYF
TRBJ1-1,TRBV6-5,TRBD1,NA,TGTGCCAGCAGACTCCACTCGGGACAGCCTAATGAAGCTTTCTTT,CASRLHSGQPNEAFF
TRBJ2-1,TRBV11-2,TRBD1,NA,TGTGCCAGCAGCTTAGAACAGGGGTATGAGCAGTTCTTC,CASSLEQGYEQFF
TRBJ1-1,TRBV27,NA,NA,TGTGCCAGCAGTTTATCGACAGAGAACACTGAAGCTTTCTTT,CASSLSTENTEAFF
TRBJ2-7,TRBV27,NA,NA,TGTGCCAGCAGTCACGGGGTAGTCTCCTACGAGCAGTACTTC,CASSHGVVSYEQYF
TRBJ1-2,TRBV6-1,TRBD1,NA,TGTGCCAGCAGTGCTGGAATAACAGGGGGTGTCTATGGCTACACCTTC,CASSAGITGGVYGYTF
TRBJ1-2,TRBV7-9,TRBD1,NA,TGTGCCAGCAGCCCAAATACAGGGGCCCATGGCTACACCTTC,CASSPNTGAHGYTF
TRBJ2-3,TRBV6-6,NA,NA,TGTGCCAGCAGTCCACTCAGGGCCCACGCTCCGTATTTT,CASSPLRAHAPYF
TRBJ2-7,TRBV10-2,TRBD2,NA,TGCGCCAGCAGTGAGGTCCGAGCGGGAGGTTCCTACGAGCAGTACTTC,CASSEVRAGGSYEQYF
TRBJ2-3,TRBV30,NA,NA,TGTGCCTGGAGGCCGACAGGCACAGATACGCAGTATTTT,CAWRPTGTDTQYF
TRBJ2-7,TRBV6-5,NA,NA,TGTGCCAGCAGCCCGCGGAGGGATTGGTACGAGCAGTACTTC,CASSPRRDWYEQYF